This passage covers 18 T cell receptor beta chains from one sample sequenced in a study of CD8+CD57+ T cells in acquired aplastic anemia. All sequencing subjects had displayed CD8+CD57+ cell expansion on flow cytometry. Genomic DNA, the template, was used for profiling of the TCR beta VDJ and CDR3. Using its own MiXCR run on the reads, TCRdb lists one record per CDR3 protein. The table includes under 150,000 distinct CDR3 sequences, about 40% detected once. Material for sequencing was sorted CD4+, CD8+, or CD8+CD57+ T cells (not recorded which) from PBMCs. The receptors were gathered from a human donor with aplastic anemia.

This clonotype was detected many times. An end of the junction does not agree with germline; a read error may underlie this. CDR3 protein: CASSLGQGARRVGF. The CDR3 nucleotides are TGTGCCAGCAGCTTAGGACAGGGGGCGCGACGGGTCGGCTTC. V usage is TRBV7-2 and J usage is TRBJ1-2, with 10 bases lining up with TRBD1. Germline CDR1 reads SGHTA; CDR2 reads FQGNSA. The CDR3 totals 14 residues.

V and J are TRBV24-1 and TRBJ1-5, with D unresolved. Germline CDR1 KGHDR, CDR2 SFDVKD. V lost 4 bases and J 5 bases, leaving 14 bases between the germline ends. The CDR3 is 15 amino acids. CDR3 coding DNA: TGTGCCACCAGTGAGGCGGGGAGAAATGATCAGCCCCAGCATTTT. This sequence encodes CATSEAGRNDQPQHF.

This clonotype was observed many times. The chain links TRBV7-6 to TRBJ2-3; 10 bases are a match to TRBD2. V dropped 5 bases and J dropped 4; count of bases not matched to a gene: 12. CDR1 is SGHVS, CDR2 FNYEAQ, per germline. There are 17 residues in the CDR3. CDR3 sequence (DNA): TGTGCCAGCAGCACCCCTAGCGGGGGCCCCGGGGCAGATACGCAGTATTTT. The encoded protein is CASSTPSGGPGADTQYF.

The V gene is TRBV19, the J gene TRBJ2-5; possibly TRBD1 for D (5 bases). V gave up 3 bases and J gave up 2 bases, with 10 bases separating them. Germline loops: CDR1 LNHDA, CDR2 SQIVND (reference sequence). CDR3 length: 14 amino acids. The CDR3 bases are TGTGCCAGTAGTATCCGACAGTTACAAGAGACCCAGTACTTC. Translation gives CASSIRQLQETQYF.

This clonotype appeared many times. The rearrangement joins TRBV9 to TRBJ2-1; 7 nucleotides line up with TRBD2. Germline V gene sequence: CDR1 SGDLS, CDR2 YYNGEE. The CDR3 covers 13 residues. V lost 1 base and J lost 9; bases outside the gene matches: 4. CDR3 sequence: CASSVIAGGEQFF. The CDR3, as DNA: TGTGCCAGCAGCGTAATAGCGGGCGGTGAGCAGTTCTTC.

This clonotype has ten or more counts. The chain couples TRBV20-1 to TRBJ2-3, with D possibly being TRBD1 or TRBD2 (5 bases each). In germline, CDR1 is DFQATT, CDR2 SNEGSKA (reference sequence). V gave up 5 bases and J gave up 2 bases, with 14 bases separating them. The CDR3 sequence is 14 residues long. The CDR3 region has the DNA TGCAGTGCTGGGACCCGAAGACTCACAGATACGCAGTATTTT. This sequence encodes CSAGTRRLTDTQYF.

This clonotype turned up a few times. This chain joins TRBV6-1 and TRBJ2-3; 15 bases line up with TRBD2. The CDR3 loop spans 17 amino acids. With 6 bases clipped from V and 4 bases from J, the junction kept 8 bases outside the gene matches. Per the germline V gene, CDR1 is MNHNS and CDR2 is SASEGT. In DNA, the CDR3 is TGTGCCAGCAGCCGCCGGACTAGCGGGGGGGCCCCAGATACGCAGTATTTT. It is translated as CASSRRTSGGAPDTQYF.

About this clonotype itself: Being one base from a much bigger clone, this may be a read error. The genes are TRBV11-3 and TRBJ2-1; tentatively, D is TRBD1 (6 bases). The CDR3 contains 13 residues. V was pared by 5 bases and J by 6 bases, with 11 bases between. Germline V gives CDR1 SGHNT, CDR2 YENEEA. The CDR3 sequence is CASSIQGGNEQFF. CDR3 DNA: TGTGCCAGCAGCATACAAGGGGGCAATGAGCAGTTCTTC.

About this clonotype: The conserved final phenylalanine or tryptophan is absent from the CDR3, which likely points to a read error. No DNA is shown, since the ends of the CDR3 on it are uncertain; the CDR3 is the one TCRdb lists. The V gene is TRBV20-1, the J gene TRBJ2-7; the table's D call TRBD1 went unverified against the DNA. The length of the CDR3 is 11 amino acids, counting both ends. CDR1 and CDR2 from the germline V gene are DFQATT and SNEGSKA (reference sequence). CDR3 sequence: CSARGRDEQCL.

This clonotype was detected only a few times. Given a much more abundant clone one base away, this may be a read error. For the CDR3, the DNA is TGTGCTAGCACGGGACAGGCTGCCTACAATGAGCAGTTCTTC. Its protein product is CASTGQAAYNEQFF. The chain employs TRBV12-5 and TRBJ2-1; 8 bases agree with TRBD1. Germline V gene data show CDR1 as LGHNT and CDR2 as FRNRAP. V lost 9 bases and J lost 2; bases outside the gene matches: 6. This CDR3 is 14 amino acids long.

The gene calls are TRBV4-2 and TRBJ2-5; 8 bases agree with TRBD2. Germline V gives CDR1 LGHNA, CDR2 YNFKEQ. This CDR3 is 16 amino acids long. J was trimmed by 4 bases and V by 1 base; bases with no gene match: 8. CDR3 nucleotide sequence: TGTGCCAGCAGCCAAGCGGGGGGGGGACGGGGAGAGACCCAGTACTTC. It codes for CASSQAGGGRGETQYF.

The V gene is TRBV24-1, the J gene TRBJ2-7; TRBD1 aligns across 11 bases. The germline CDR1 and CDR2 sequences are KGHDR and SFDVKD. The CDR3 covers 16 residues. Trimming at V came to 4 bases and at J to 2 bases, leaving 6 bases not matched to a gene. The CDR3 reads CATSEPPGQGAYEQYF. CDR3 nucleotides: TGTGCCACCAGTGAACCCCCGGGACAGGGGGCCTACGAGCAGTACTTC.

This clonotype occurred many times. The rearrangement joins TRBV20-1 to TRBJ1-2, with unresolved D. V was shortened by 6 bases and J by 4 bases, with 9 bases between the two germline ends. CDR1 is DFQATT and CDR2 is SNEGSKA in the germline V gene (reference sequence). The CDR3 totals 11 residues. CDR3 DNA sequence: TGCAGTGCCCTAGTAGGCTATGGCTACACCTTC. Translated, it gives CSALVGYGYTF.

Only a few counts were recorded for this clonotype. A much larger clone lies a single base off, so this may be a read error. In nucleotides, the CDR3 is TGCGCCGGCAGCTTGGAGGGGACGACCTATGGCTACACCTTC. Amino acid sequence: CAGSLEGTTYGYTF. V gene TRBV5-1 combines with J gene TRBJ1-2; maybe TRBD1 (5 bases). CDR1 and CDR2 (germline): SGHRS, YFSETQ. The CDR3 runs to 14 residues. The variable domain in full, with the rest retrieved from reference TRBV5-1 and TRBJ1-2, is KAGVTQTPRYLIKTRGQQVTLSCSPISGHRSVSWYQQTPGQGLQFLFEYFSETQRNKGNFPGRFSGRQFSNSRSEMNVSTLELGDSALYLCAGSLEGTTYGYTFGSGTRLTVV.

At least ten counts were recorded for this clonotype. The chain has TRBV7-9 and TRBJ1-2; perhaps TRBD1 as D (5 bases). Germline V gene lookup returns CDR1 SEHNR and CDR2 FQNEAQ (reference sequence). Deletions cut 5 bases from V and 2 bases from J, with 12 bases between. This CDR3 spans 14 amino acids. CDR3 in DNA: TGTGCCAGCAGCCCCCGGGGCAGCAACTATGGCTACACCTTC. Its translation: CASSPRGSNYGYTF. Complete variable domain (other parts from reference TRBV7-9 and TRBJ1-2): DTGVSQNPRHKITKRGQNVTFRCDPISEHNRLYWYRQTLGQGPEFLTYFQNEAQLEKSRLLSDRFSAERPKGSFSTLEIQRTEQGDSAMYLCASSPRGSNYGYTFGSGTRLTVV.

The V and J genes are TRBV5-1 and TRBJ1-1, with TRBD1 matching over 7 bases. Germline CDR1 is SGHRS and CDR2 is YFSETQ. The junction had 9 bases not matched to a gene; V was cut back by 3 bases and J by 1 base. The CDR3 covers 16 residues. The chain's CDR3 is CASSSRQGGWNTEAFF. The DNA of the CDR3 is TGCGCCAGCAGCTCCAGACAGGGTGGTTGGAACACTGAAGCTTTCTTT.

This clonotype appeared many times. The J gene is TRBJ2-5, the V gene TRBV7-8; D not certain. The CDR3 contains 17 residues. CDR1 is SGHVS and CDR2 is FQNEAQ in the germline V gene. V lost 6 bases, J lost 2 bases, and 22 bases lay in between. The CDR3 region is CASRSLAAVGLQETQYF. The CDR3 bases are TGTGCCAGCAGATCATTAGCAGCCGTAGGTTTACAAGAGACCCAGTACTTC.

The genes are TRBV5-1 and TRBJ2-2; TRBD1 aligns across 12 bases. Per the germline V gene, CDR1 is SGHRS and CDR2 is YFSETQ. Germline trimming cut 2 bases from V and 8 bases from J; bases unmatched to any gene: 10. The CDR3 has 17 residues. Written as DNA, the CDR3 is TGCGCCAGCAGCTTTGGACCGGGACAGGGGGCTGCGGGGGAGCTGTTTTTT. Protein: CASSFGPGQGAAGELFF.